These 3 T cell receptor beta chains were sequenced from one sample in a study of vaccination effects on CD4 cells after COVID-19. TCRdb keeps only in-frame clones here, not all; method: immunoSEQ multiplex PCR. The sample carries 15,000 to 20,000 clones, approximately 74% recorded once. The ViraFEST assay expanded antigen-specific CD4+ T cells with viral peptide pools before sequencing. CD4+ T cell isolation took place after 10 days of culture. By PCR, the person was confirmed to have had SARS-CoV-2 infection between March and December 2020. Antigen specificity for these receptors is unknown. Sequencing used CD4+ T cells from PBMCs cultured with SARS-CoV-2 spike peptides, obtained before COVID-19 vaccination. The receptors shown here come from a human donor who had a prior SARS-CoV-2 infection.

The CDR3 region is CAWSPRSYEQYF. As DNA, the CDR3 is TGTGCCTGGAGTCCTCGATCCTACGAGCAGTACTTC. V gene TRBV30 combines with J gene TRBJ2-7; D ambiguous. The CDR3 spans 12 residues. Germline V lookup: CDR1 GTSNPN, CDR2 SVGIG (reference sequence). Trimming removed 2 bases at V and 1 base at J, with 6 bases between.

The chain recombines TRBV4-2 with TRBJ2-1; TRBD2 matches 8 bases. The CDR3 loop spans 15 amino acids. J lost 5 bases, V lost 5 bases, and 8 bases had no gene match. Per the germline V gene, CDR1 is LGHNA and CDR2 is YNFKEQ. CDR3 coding DNA: TGTGCCAGCAGCGCGTCGGGGGGGCGGAACAATGAGCAGTTCTTC. Protein product: CASSASGGRNNEQFF.

The chain joins TRBV19 to TRBJ1-1, with D hard to call. V was shortened by 3 bases and J by 1 base, with 15 bases between the two germline ends. This CDR3 has 16 amino acids. Germline V gives CDR1 LNHDA, CDR2 SQIVND (reference sequence). Here the CDR3 DNA reads TGTGCCAGTAGTATCGCAATCCGGGCTAAGAACACTGAAGCTTTCTTT. Its protein is CASSIAIRAKNTEAFF.